What follows are 7 T cell receptor beta chains derived from one specimen sequenced in a study of naive and memory T cell subsets. An equimolar mix of two oligonucleotides served as the beta constant-region primer for TRBC1 and TRBC2. Four rounds of PCR amplified the ligated cDNA using nested alpha and beta constant-region primers plus SP2. TCRdb called the UMI-ligation and nested PCR reads again in MiXCR, with one record for every CDR3 protein. This sample has 95,000 to 150,000 distinct CDR3 sequences; 36% occur once, and the top ten carry approximately 0.9%. Sequencing was carried out using central memory CD4+ T cells from blood. These receptors were taken from a human donor in good health.

The chain couples TRBV20-1 to TRBJ1-5; D not resolved. This CDR3 region has 15 residues. Germline loops: CDR1 DFQATT, CDR2 SNEGSKA (reference sequence). Trimming shortened V by 5 bases and J by 0 bases, and 14 bases separated the two germline ends. The CDR3 sequence: CSAAGGLHSNQPQHF. CDR3 DNA: TGCAGTGCTGCTGGAGGGCTCCATAGCAATCAGCCCCAGCATTTT.

Only a few counts were recorded for this clonotype. The V and J genes are TRBV29-1 and TRBJ2-7; D is perhaps TRBD1 (5 bases). The V end was cut by 4 bases, the J end by 7 bases, with 17 bases between. CDR1 is SQVTM and CDR2 is ANQGSEA in the germline V gene. This CDR3 has 13 amino acids. CDR3 sequence: CSVVLDTPKEQYF. CDR3 coding DNA: TGCAGCGTTGTGCTGGACACCCCTAAAGAGCAGTACTTC.

A few counts support this clonotype. The V call is TRBV20-1, the J call TRBJ2-1, with 12 nucleotides matching TRBD2. The CDR3 has 15 residues. From germline, CDR1 is DFQATT and CDR2 SNEGSKA (reference sequence). The CDR3 protein is CSALAGGSSYNEQFF. The DNA for the CDR3 is TGCAGCGCACTAGCGGGAGGCAGCTCCTACAATGAGCAGTTCTTC.

This clonotype is labeled as medium-sized. V gene TRBV5-4 combines with J gene TRBJ2-4; no clear D. The V end was cut by 7 bases, the J end by 8 bases, with 16 bases between. Germline V gives CDR1 SGHNT, CDR2 YYREEE (reference sequence). The CDR3 runs to 13 residues. This CDR3 reads CASSPEPTHIQYF. In nucleotides, the CDR3 is TGTGCCAGCTCCCCGGAGCCAACGCACATTCAGTACTTC.

The gene calls are TRBV7-2 and TRBJ1-6; TRBD1 is a possible D gene (6 bases). This CDR3 contains 20 residues. V lost 4 bases and J lost 7, with 29 bases in between. Germline CDR1 and CDR2: SGHTA and FQGNSA. The CDR3 DNA follows: TGTGCCAGCAGCTCGACATACCGGACAGTAAGAGGAACTTCGAATTCACCCCTCCACTTT. As protein: CASSSTYRTVRGTSNSPLHF.

The chain is built from TRBV28 and TRBJ1-2; 8 nucleotides match TRBD1. This CDR3 is built from 14 residues. Per germline, CDR1 MDHEN and CDR2 SYDVKM. V gave up 6 bases and J gave up 4 bases; unmatched junction bases: 7. Here the CDR3 DNA reads TGTGCCAGCAGAACCGGGACAGGCGTCTATGGCTACACCTTC. Translating it yields CASRTGTGVYGYTF.

The rearrangement uses TRBV2 and TRBJ2-2, with a weak D call TRBD1 (5 bases). Germline V lookup: CDR1 SNHLY, CDR2 FYNNEI. The germline V and J ends were trimmed by 6 bases and 2 bases, with 16 bases remaining between them. The CDR3 is made up of 16 amino acids. The CDR3 DNA is TGTGCCAGCAGCCTACTGACAGTAAGAAACACCGGGGAGCTGTTTTTT. This gives the protein CASSLLTVRNTGELFF.